Listed below are T cell receptor beta chains from one sample, sequenced in a study of T cell repertoires in cytomegalovirus infection. Their antigens remain unidentified. TCRdb called the reads again in MiXCR, with one record for every CDR3 protein. The sample lists 450,000 to 600,000 distinct CDR3 sequences, about 42% seen once, with 43% in the top ten. The sequenced sample was cultured PBMCs, obtained from culture after CMV antigen stimulation. The receptors were gathered from a human donor in good health (CMV status not recorded). Some clones in this sample may be carry-over from other donors' samples. Each CDR3 is given with its conserved first and last residue. The order of the fields is V gene, D gene, CDR3 length, clone size, J gene, CDR3 DNA, CDR3 protein. A D gene is named only where the DNA matches it firmly. Part of the rows lack a size; the others show once, few, many or a class for expanded clones.

v_call: TRBV4-3
d_call: -
cdr3_length: 15
clone_size: few
j_call: TRBJ1-1
cdr3_nt: TGCGCCAGCAGCCAAGGGGCGGGACTGAACACTGAAGCTTTCTTT
cdr3_aa: CASSQGAGLNTEAFF

v_call: TRBV6-2/TRBV6-3
d_call: TRBD2
cdr3_length: 14
clone_size: -
j_call: TRBJ2-3
cdr3_nt: TGTGCCAGCAGTTACGAGCGGGAGACAGATACGCAGTATTTT
cdr3_aa: CASSYERETDTQYF

v_call: TRBV6-6
d_call: -
cdr3_length: 14
clone_size: -
j_call: TRBJ1-5
cdr3_nt: TGTGCCAGCAGGGGGGGAGTTGACAATCAGCCCCAGCATTTT
cdr3_aa: CASRGGVDNQPQHF

v_call: TRBV20-1
d_call: TRBD1
cdr3_length: 13
clone_size: few
j_call: TRBJ2-5
cdr3_nt: TGCAGTGCGGAGACCGGACAGGCCGAGACCCAGTACTTC
cdr3_aa: CSAETGQAETQYF

v_call: TRBV6-1
d_call: TRBD1
cdr3_length: 15
clone_size: -
j_call: TRBJ2-2
cdr3_nt: TGTGCCAGTAAACGGGACAGATCGAACACCGGGGAGCTGTTTTTT
cdr3_aa: CASKRDRSNTGELFF

v_call: TRBV7-2
d_call: -
cdr3_length: 14
clone_size: few
j_call: TRBJ2-7
cdr3_nt: TGTGCCAGCAGACCGGTACTCTCGGCTCCCGAGCAGTACTTC
cdr3_aa: CASRPVLSAPEQYF

v_call: TRBV6-1
d_call: -
cdr3_length: 11
clone_size: few
j_call: TRBJ2-7
cdr3_nt: TGTGCCAGCAGTACCCCCTACGAGCAGTACTTC
cdr3_aa: CASSTPYEQYF

v_call: TRBV7-9
d_call: TRBD1
cdr3_length: 14
clone_size: -
j_call: TRBJ1-6
cdr3_nt: TGTGCCAGCAGCAAGACAGGGGGTAATTCACCCCTCCACTTT
cdr3_aa: CASSKTGGNSPLHF

v_call: TRBV11-2
d_call: -
cdr3_length: 15
clone_size: -
j_call: TRBJ2-3
cdr3_nt: TGTGCCAGCAACCCAAACCGGGAATACACAGATACGCAGTATTTT
cdr3_aa: CASNPNREYTDTQYF

v_call: TRBV6-6
d_call: TRBD2
cdr3_length: 16
clone_size: -
j_call: TRBJ2-1
cdr3_nt: TGTGCCAGCAGATCGGGACTAGCGGCACCCTACAATGAGCAGTTCTTC
cdr3_aa: CASRSGLAAPYNEQFF

v_call: TRBV14
d_call: -
cdr3_length: 13
clone_size: -
j_call: TRBJ2-1
cdr3_nt: TGTGCCAGCAGCCAAGATCCTCTTCTAGGGAAGTTCTTC
cdr3_aa: CASSQDPLLGKFF

v_call: TRBV12-3/TRBV12-4
d_call: TRBD2
cdr3_length: 14
clone_size: -
j_call: TRBJ2-3
cdr3_nt: TGTGCCAGCAGTACCGCGGGGGGCACAGATACGCAGTATTTT
cdr3_aa: CASSTAGGTDTQYF

v_call: TRBV6-5
d_call: -
cdr3_length: 15
clone_size: -
j_call: TRBJ1-1
cdr3_nt: TGTGCCAGCAGTTACGGGAGAGCGGGCCCGGGTGAAGCTTTCTTT
cdr3_aa: CASSYGRAGPGEAFF

v_call: TRBV19
d_call: -
cdr3_length: 12
clone_size: -
j_call: TRBJ2-5
cdr3_nt: TGTGCCAGTAGTGTATACAAGGAGCCCCAGTACTTC
cdr3_aa: CASSVYKEPQYF

v_call: TRBV6-8
d_call: TRBD1
cdr3_length: 13
clone_size: -
j_call: TRBJ1-5
cdr3_nt: TGTGCCAGCAGACGGGACAGTAGTCAGCCCCAGCATTTT
cdr3_aa: CASRRDSSQPQHF

v_call: TRBV4-1
d_call: TRBD2
cdr3_length: 17
clone_size: -
j_call: TRBJ2-5
cdr3_nt: TGCGCCAGCAGCCAAGCCGATAGCGGGGGGCCTCTGGAGACCCAGTACTTC
cdr3_aa: CASSQADSGGPLETQYF

v_call: TRBV12-3/TRBV12-4
d_call: -
cdr3_length: 15
clone_size: few
j_call: TRBJ1-4
cdr3_nt: TGTGCCAGCAGTCCCGACCCCCCAACTAATGAAAAACTGTTTTTT
cdr3_aa: CASSPDPPTNEKLFF

v_call: TRBV28
d_call: -
cdr3_length: 13
clone_size: few
j_call: TRBJ1-5
cdr3_nt: TGTGCCAGCAGTCTAGGACAGTATCAGCCCCAGCATTTT
cdr3_aa: CASSLGQYQPQHF

v_call: TRBV12-3/TRBV12-4
d_call: TRBD2
cdr3_length: 14
clone_size: few
j_call: TRBJ2-3
cdr3_nt: TGTGCCAGCACCCCGGCGTCGGGGGGACCTCCGGGGTATTTT
cdr3_aa: CASTPASGGPPGYF

v_call: TRBV6-5
d_call: -
cdr3_length: 14
clone_size: few
j_call: TRBJ2-1
cdr3_nt: TGTGCCAGCAGTTCCTCGACGGCGGCATGGGAGCAGTTCTTC
cdr3_aa: CASSSSTAAWEQFF

v_call: TRBV14
d_call: -
cdr3_length: 14
clone_size: -
j_call: TRBJ1-6
cdr3_nt: TGTGCCAGCCCCCTGCAGGGGAGGAATTCACCCCTCCACTTT
cdr3_aa: CASPLQGRNSPLHF

v_call: TRBV7-9
d_call: TRBD2
cdr3_length: 15
clone_size: -
j_call: TRBJ2-1
cdr3_nt: TGTGCCAGCAGCTCAACTAGCGGGAATTACAATGAGCAGTTCTTC
cdr3_aa: CASSSTSGNYNEQFF

v_call: TRBV4-1
d_call: -
cdr3_length: 13
clone_size: -
j_call: TRBJ2-1
cdr3_nt: TGCGCCAGCAGCCGCCTGGGGTGGCAAGAGCAGTTCTTC
cdr3_aa: CASSRLGWQEQFF

v_call: TRBV7-8
d_call: -
cdr3_length: 13
clone_size: few
j_call: TRBJ1-4
cdr3_nt: TGTGCCAGCAGCCAACGATGGGAGGGGAGGTTGTTTTTT
cdr3_aa: CASSQRWEGRLFF

v_call: TRBV10-3
d_call: TRBD1
cdr3_length: 16
clone_size: -
j_call: TRBJ2-7
cdr3_nt: TGTGCCATCAGTGAGCACGGACAGGGACAAACCTACGAGCAGTACTTC
cdr3_aa: CAISEHGQGQTYEQYF

v_call: TRBV19
d_call: -
cdr3_length: 14
clone_size: -
j_call: TRBJ2-2
cdr3_nt: TGTGCCAGTAGTATCCAGGGGCACACCGGGGAGCTGTTTTTT
cdr3_aa: CASSIQGHTGELFF

v_call: TRBV7-6
d_call: TRBD2
cdr3_length: 15
clone_size: -
j_call: TRBJ2-3
cdr3_nt: TGTGCCAGCAGCTTAGCGAGCGGGAGTTCAGATACGCAGTATTTT
cdr3_aa: CASSLASGSSDTQYF

v_call: TRBV7-8
d_call: TRBD1
cdr3_length: 16
clone_size: -
j_call: TRBJ1-4
cdr3_nt: TGTGCCAGCAGCTTAAGTCCAGACAGGGGCCGTGAAAAACTGTTTTTT
cdr3_aa: CASSLSPDRGREKLFF

v_call: TRBV7-2
d_call: -
cdr3_length: 12
clone_size: few
j_call: TRBJ2-7
cdr3_nt: TGTGCCAGCAGCTTGCACCCCCTCGAGCAGTACTTC
cdr3_aa: CASSLHPLEQYF

v_call: TRBV5-1
d_call: -
cdr3_length: 13
clone_size: few
j_call: TRBJ2-7
cdr3_nt: TGCGCCAGCAGCGGCGGACTACCCTACGAGCAGTACTTC
cdr3_aa: CASSGGLPYEQYF

v_call: TRBV10-3
d_call: TRBD1
cdr3_length: 16
clone_size: once
j_call: TRBJ2-2
cdr3_nt: TGTGCCATCAGTGACAACCGGGACAGGGGTACCGGGGAGCTGTTTTTT
cdr3_aa: CAISDNRDRGTGELFF

v_call: TRBV7-2
d_call: -
cdr3_length: 16
clone_size: few
j_call: TRBJ1-4
cdr3_nt: TGTGCCAGCAGCCAAGACGAGGAGGCAACTAATGAAAAACTGTTTTTT
cdr3_aa: CASSQDEEATNEKLFF

v_call: TRBV3-1
d_call: -
cdr3_length: 15
clone_size: few
j_call: TRBJ1-1
cdr3_nt: TGTGCCAGCAGCCGATCAGGGTCGCGGGACACTGAAGCTTTCTTT
cdr3_aa: CASSRSGSRDTEAFF